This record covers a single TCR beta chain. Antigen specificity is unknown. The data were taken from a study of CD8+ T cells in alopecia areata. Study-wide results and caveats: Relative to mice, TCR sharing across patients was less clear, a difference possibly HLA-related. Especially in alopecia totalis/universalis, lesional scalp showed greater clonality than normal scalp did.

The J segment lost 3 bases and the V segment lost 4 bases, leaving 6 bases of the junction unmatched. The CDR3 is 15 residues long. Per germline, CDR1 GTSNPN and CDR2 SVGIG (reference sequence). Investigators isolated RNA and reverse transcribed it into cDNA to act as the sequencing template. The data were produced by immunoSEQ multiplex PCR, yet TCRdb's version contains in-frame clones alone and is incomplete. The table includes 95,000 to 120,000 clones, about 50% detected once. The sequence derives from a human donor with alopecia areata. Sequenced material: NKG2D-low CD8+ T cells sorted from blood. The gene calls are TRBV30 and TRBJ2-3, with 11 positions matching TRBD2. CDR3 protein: CAWTTSGVSTDTQYF. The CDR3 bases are TGTGCCTGGACGACTAGCGGGGTATCAACAGATACGCAGTATTTT.